Following are 8 T cell receptor beta chains from one sample sequenced in a study of T cell responses to AZD1222 COVID-19 vaccine. Some clones are missing from TCRdb's copy, which holds only in-frame ones; the method was immunoSEQ multiplex PCR. The data show approximately 67,000 clones, 70% to 90% seen once. The sequencing here drew on peripheral blood, taken on day 0 of AZD1222 vaccination. The receptors shown here come from an adult in good health.

The V and J genes are TRBV19 and TRBJ2-1; D may be TRBD1 or TRBD2 (5 bases each). Germline CDR1 LNHDA, CDR2 SQIVND (reference sequence). The length of the CDR3 is 13 residues. Trimming shortened V by 7 bases and J by 4 bases, and 11 bases separated the two germline ends. The CDR3 reads CASTPGPYNEQFF. CDR3 DNA sequence: TGTGCCAGTACTCCGGGACCTTACAATGAGCAGTTCTTC.

The chain is built from TRBV29-1 and TRBJ2-1, with 9 bases lining up with TRBD2. Germline V gives CDR1 SQVTM, CDR2 ANQGSEA. This CDR3 contains 15 residues. With 4 bases clipped from V and 0 bases from J, the junction kept 4 bases outside the gene matches. CDR3 region: CSVAISGSSYNEQFF. CDR3 sequence (DNA): TGCAGCGTTGCAATTAGCGGGAGCTCCTACAATGAGCAGTTCTTC.

The rearrangement uses TRBV5-5 and TRBJ1-4; the D is unclear. Trimming took off 0 bases at V and 4 bases at J, with 7 bases between the two ends. This CDR3 contains 14 residues. Germline V gene sequence: CDR1 SGHKS, CDR2 YYEKEE (reference sequence). The CDR3 protein is CASSLVPSNEKLFF. The DNA of the CDR3 is TGTGCCAGCAGCTTGGTCCCGAGTAATGAAAAACTGTTTTTT.

V and J are TRBV28 and TRBJ2-7, with D possibly matching TRBD2 (6 bases). The CDR3 contains 13 residues. Germline lookup yields CDR1 MDHEN and CDR2 SYDVKM. Trimming removed 3 bases from V and 3 bases from J, with 9 bases in between. The CDR3 sequence: CASSFGGNYEQYF. CDR3 nucleotide sequence: TGTGCCAGCAGTTTTGGCGGGAACTACGAGCAGTACTTC. Variable domain in full (rest from reference TRBV28 and TRBJ2-7): DVKVTQSSRYLVKRTGEKVFLECVQDMDHENMFWYRQDPGLGLRLIYFSYDVKMKEKGDIPEGYSVSREKKERFSLILESASTNQTSMYLCASSFGGNYEQYFGPGTRLTVT.

The chain combines TRBV28 with TRBJ1-4; no firm D call. This CDR3 is 12 amino acids long. In germline, CDR1 is MDHEN, CDR2 SYDVKM. Trimming removed 6 bases from V and 4 bases from J, with 6 bases in between. The CDR3 sequence is CASSYLNEKLFF. Here the CDR3 DNA reads TGTGCCAGCAGCTATCTTAATGAAAAACTGTTTTTT.

The count of this clone is one. The chain carries TRBV30 and TRBJ1-3, with TRBD1 as a possible D gene (6 bases). Germline CDR1 is GTSNPN and CDR2 is SVGIG (reference sequence). Trimming cost V 1 base and J 2 bases, with 9 bases left between them. The CDR3 spans 14 residues. CDR3 amino acids: CAWSDTGPGNTIYF. CDR3 nucleotide sequence: TGTGCCTGGAGTGACACAGGGCCTGGAAACACCATATATTTT.

The V call is TRBV28, the J call TRBJ1-2; D not certain. The CDR3 totals 10 residues. Per the germline V gene, CDR1 is MDHEN and CDR2 is SYDVKM. Trimming stripped 6 bases from V and 5 bases from J, with 4 bases between. The CDR3 DNA reads TGTGCCAGCAGGCAGTATGGCTACACCTTC. It is translated as CASRQYGYTF.

About this clone itself: The identical CDR3 is also encoded by other nucleotide sequences in the sample. The gene calls are TRBV30 and TRBJ2-7; D is unresolved. V lost 0 bases, J lost 4 bases, and 4 bases lay in between. Germline V gene sequence: CDR1 GTSNPN, CDR2 SVGIG (reference sequence). The CDR3 sequence is 11 residues long. The CDR3 is CAWSVGYEQYF. In DNA, the CDR3 is TGTGCCTGGAGTGTAGGGTACGAGCAGTACTTC. Full variable domain (missing parts from reference TRBV30 and TRBJ2-7): SQTIHQWPATLVQPVGSPLSLECTVEGTSNPNLYWYRQAAGRGLQLLFYSVGIGQISSEVPQNLSASRPQDRQFILSSKKLLLSDSGFYLCAWSVGYEQYFGPGTRLTVT.